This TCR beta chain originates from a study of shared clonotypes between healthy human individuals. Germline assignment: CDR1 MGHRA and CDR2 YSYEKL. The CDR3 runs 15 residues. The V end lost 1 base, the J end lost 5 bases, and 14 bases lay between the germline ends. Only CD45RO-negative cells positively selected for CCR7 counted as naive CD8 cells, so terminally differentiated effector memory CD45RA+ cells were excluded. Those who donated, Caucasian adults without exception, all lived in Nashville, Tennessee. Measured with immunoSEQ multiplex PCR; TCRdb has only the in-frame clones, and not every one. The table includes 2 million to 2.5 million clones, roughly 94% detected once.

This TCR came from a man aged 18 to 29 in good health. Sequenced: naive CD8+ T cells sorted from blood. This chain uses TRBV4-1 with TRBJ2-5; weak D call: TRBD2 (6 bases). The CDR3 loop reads CASSQVVRERETQYF. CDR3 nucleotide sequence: TGCGCCAGCAGCCAAGTTGTGCGGGAAAGGGAGACCCAGTACTTC.